This T cell receptor (beta chain) originates from a study of T cell clusters in autoimmune cytopenias. Each sample's input was approximately 270 ng genomic DNA, 38,000 or so genome equivalents. Germline V CDR1 and CDR2: KGHDR, SFDVKD. The CDR3 has 16 amino acids. TRB rearrangements were amplified by touch-down multiplex PCR with mixed TRB-A/B primers. TCRdb re-called the multiplex PCR reads and gives one entry per CDR3 protein, without DNA. The sample includes about 6,100 distinct CDR3 sequences. The same sample was also used in a study of T cell repertoires in aging, cancer and after chemotherapy.

This sequence originates from a human donor in good health. The sample was peripheral blood. The chain recombines TRBV24-1 with TRBJ2-2. This CDR3 is CATSDRTRQNTGELFF.